Listed below are T cell receptor beta chains from one sample, sequenced in a study of OX40 agonist ivuxolimab in advanced cancers. Sequenced by immunoSEQ multiplex PCR; TCRdb stores in-frame clones only, minus some. The table lists 90,000 to 100,000 clones, 91% of them singletons. Specimen: CD4+ or CD8+ T cells sorted from blood, collected in a trial of the OX40 agonist ivuxolimab. The receptors originated from an adult with an advanced solid tumor such as melanoma, head and neck, liver or kidney cancer. CDR3s include the opening cysteine and the closing phenylalanine or tryptophan. Fields, in order: D gene, clone size, V gene, J gene, CDR3 DNA, CDR3 protein. D genes are given only for firm matches. Only some rows state a clone size, as once, few, many or a class for expanded clones.

TRBD1	NA	TRBV28	TRBJ2-2	TGTGCCAGCAGTTCGGGACAGGGTAACACCGGGGAGCTGTTTTTT	CASSSGQGNTGELFF
NA	once	TRBV5-1	TRBJ1-5	TGCGCCAGCAGTGGGCAGGGATATCAGCCCCAGCATTTT	CASSGQGYQPQHF
NA	NA	TRBV5-1	TRBJ1-3	TGCGCCAGCAGCCTTCGGGGGGCTGGAAACACCATATATTTT	CASSLRGAGNTIYF
TRBD1	NA	TRBV30	TRBJ1-2	TGTGCCTGGGGGGACAGCAGCTATGGCTACACCTTC	CAWGDSSYGYTF
NA	NA	TRBV5-1	TRBJ2-6	TGCGCCAGCAGCCTAAGACTCCGACAGATCCTAACGGGGGCCAACGTCCTGACTTTC	CASSLRLRQILTGANVLTF
NA	NA	TRBV2	TRBJ2-3	TGTGCCAGCAGTAAGCACCAAACCGGTGGGGATACGCAGTATTTT	CASSKHQTGGDTQYF
TRBD1	NA	TRBV5-1	TRBJ1-5	TGCGCCAGCAGCTTGGAGGGGACAGACCATCAGCCCCAGCATTTT	CASSLEGTDHQPQHF
NA	NA	TRBV4-1	TRBJ2-5	TGCGCCAGCAGCCAAGTTTTTGCGGGACCTGGGGTTTTGGCCCAGTACTTC	CASSQVFAGPGVLAQYF
NA	NA	TRBV30	TRBJ1-3	TGTGCCTGGAGTGTAGGAGGGATTACAGATTTT	CAWSVGGITDF
NA	NA	TRBV19	TRBJ2-1	TGTGCCAGTAGTATCGGGGGCGGGAGATTCTACAATGAGCAGTTCTTC	CASSIGGGRFYNEQFF
NA	NA	TRBV7-2	TRBJ1-5	TGTGCCAGCAGCTTAGTCTCCGGAGGGGATAGCAATCAGCCCCAGCATTTT	CASSLVSGGDSNQPQHF
NA	once	TRBV2	TRBJ2-3	TGTGCCACCCAAGCCCTAGCGAGGGGCACAGATACGCAGTATTTT	CATQALARGTDTQYF
TRBD1	NA	TRBV28	TRBJ1-5	TGTGCCAGCAGTTTGCCCACAGGGGGCGGGGTGAGCAATCAGCCCCAGCATTTT	CASSLPTGGGVSNQPQHF
TRBD2	NA	TRBV27	TRBJ2-7	TGTGCCAGCAGTGCCTATAGCGGGACTTTAACCTACGAGCAGTACTTC	CASSAYSGTLTYEQYF
NA	NA	TRBV6-5	TRBJ2-1	TGTGCCAGCAAAACCGGGCTTAGCTCCTACAATGAGCAGTTCTTC	CASKTGLSSYNEQFF
TRBD2	NA	TRBV28	TRBJ2-7	TGTGCCAGCCCTTCCGCTAGCGGGAGTAACATGGACGAGCAGTACTTC	CASPSASGSNMDEQYF
TRBD1	NA	TRBV6-1	TRBJ2-7	TGTGCCAGCAGTGAATCTGACAGGGGGATCGGGTACGAGCAGTACTTC	CASSESDRGIGYEQYF
TRBD1	NA	TRBV25-1	TRBJ2-5	TGTGCCAGCAGTGAGCTAGGGACAGCCAAAGAGACCCAGTACTTC	CASSELGTAKETQYF
TRBD1	NA	TRBV23-1	TRBJ2-7	TGCGCCAGCAGTCAAAACGGACAGGGCTACGAGCAGTACTTC	CASSQNGQGYEQYF
NA	NA	TRBV7-2	TRBJ2-7	TGTGCCAGCAGCTTAGCGGCTTCCTACGAGCAGTACTTC	CASSLAASYEQYF